Presented here are 12 T cell receptor beta chains from one specimen sequenced in a study of T cell responses to AZD1222 COVID-19 vaccine. Repertoires were generated with immunoSEQ multiplex PCR, while TCRdb's copy carries only in-frame clones and drops some. This sample has approximately 97,000 clones, with roughly 84% found just once. The sample here was peripheral blood, taken on day 0 of AZD1222 vaccination. The receptors were gathered from an adult in good health.

This clone was observed a few times. The chain uses TRBV28 and TRBJ2-2, with TRBD1 as a possible D gene (5 bases). V was trimmed by 3 bases and J by 4 bases, leaving 15 bases between them. Germline CDR1 reads MDHEN; CDR2 reads SYDVKM. The CDR3 extends over 16 amino acids. The CDR3 sequence is CASSFGVGRGTGELFF. The DNA of the CDR3 is TGTGCCAGCAGTTTCGGAGTAGGTAGGGGCACCGGGGAGCTGTTTTTT.

The rearrangement links TRBV19 to TRBJ2-2; D possibly uses TRBD1 or TRBD2 (5 bases each). Deletions cut 7 bases from V and 0 bases from J, with 9 bases between. There are 14 residues in the CDR3. CDR1 and CDR2 (germline): LNHDA, SQIVND (reference sequence). The CDR3 coding sequence is TGTGCCAGTACCACGGGGCCGAACACCGGGGAGCTGTTTTTT. Its translation is CASTTGPNTGELFF.

The chain uses TRBV3-1 (or the pseudogene TRBV3-2) and TRBJ2-1; D ambiguous. CDR1 is LGHDT and CDR2 is YNNKEL in the germline V gene (reference sequence). The CDR3 runs to 15 residues. Deletions cut 4 bases from V and 4 bases from J, with 14 bases between. This CDR3 is CASSPSVGKYNEQFF. As DNA, the CDR3 is TGTGCCAGCAGCCCATCTGTAGGCAAATACAATGAGCAGTTCTTC.

The V call is TRBV7-2, the J call TRBJ2-3; D may correspond to TRBD1 or TRBD2 (5 bases each). Germline V gives CDR1 SGHTA, CDR2 FQGNSA. Trimming removed 6 bases at V and 4 bases at J, with 11 bases between. This CDR3 is built from 13 residues. The CDR3 here is CASRPGAADTQYF. CDR3 DNA: TGTGCCAGCAGACCCGGGGCGGCAGATACGCAGTATTTT. Full variable domain (rest looked up from reference TRBV7-2 and TRBJ2-3): GAGVSQSPSNKVTEKGKDVELRCDPISGHTALYWYRQSLGQGLEFLIYFQGNSAPDKSGLPSDRFSAERTGGSVSTLTIQRTQQEDSAVYLCASRPGAADTQYFGPGTRLTVL.

The CDR3 loop is CAWSRTSEAFF. The CDR3 DNA is TGTGCCTGGTCTAGGACATCTGAAGCTTTCTTT. The gene calls are TRBV30 and TRBJ1-1; TRBD1 might be the D (5 bases). The CDR3 is 11 amino acids. The germline CDR1 and CDR2 sequences are GTSNPN and SVGIG (reference sequence). V shed 5 bases and J shed 6 bases, with 10 bases lying between them.

This clone was recorded only once. V gene TRBV9 combines with J gene TRBJ1-1, with D possibly TRBD1 on 5 matching bases. The ends were cut back, 4 bases at V and 1 base at J, with 11 bases in the middle. This CDR3 spans 14 amino acids. CDR1 is SGDLS and CDR2 is YYNGEE in the germline V gene. The chain's CDR3 is CASSLGPSNTEAFF. CDR3 DNA sequence: TGTGCCAGCAGCTTGGGACCCTCGAACACTGAAGCTTTCTTT.

This chain connects TRBV5-5 to TRBJ2-1, with TRBD2 identical over 7 bases. The CDR3 runs 17 residues. V trimming: 6 bases; J trimming: 0 bases; junction bases outside the gene matches: 12. CDR1 is SGHKS and CDR2 is YYEKEE in the germline V gene (reference sequence). CDR3 nucleotides: TGTGCCAGCACCCAGACGGGGGGTCCCAGCTCCTACAATGAGCAGTTCTTC. This translates into CASTQTGGPSSYNEQFF.

The chain recombines TRBV6-6 with TRBJ1-1; TRBD1 aligns across 9 bases. Germline CDR1 is MNHNY and CDR2 is SVGAGI (reference sequence). Germline trimming cut 5 bases from V and 3 bases from J; bases unmatched to any gene: 4. The CDR3 runs 14 residues. CDR3 region: CASSLRDRDTEAFF. Here the CDR3 DNA reads TGTGCCAGCAGTCTCCGGGACAGGGACACTGAAGCTTTCTTT.

In DNA form, the CDR3 reads TGTGCCAGTAGTAATAAGGGCTTCGGATCACCCCTCCACTTT. Amino acid sequence: CASSNKGFGSPLHF. This rearrangement joins TRBV19 to TRBJ1-6; no definite D call. V lost 4 bases and J 10 bases, leaving 14 bases between the germline ends. Per the germline V gene, CDR1 is LNHDA and CDR2 is SQIVND (reference sequence). The CDR3 runs to 14 residues.

The rearrangement uses TRBV6-2 or TRBV6-3 and TRBJ1-5; D gene unclear. Germline V CDR1 and CDR2: MNHEY, SVGEGT. The V end lost 5 bases, the J end lost 5 bases, and 10 bases lay between the germline ends. This CDR3 region has 13 residues. CDR3 DNA sequence: TGTGCCAGCAGTCGTTGGGCCGATCAGCCCCAGCATTTT. Translated: CASSRWADQPQHF.

V gene TRBV5-1 combines with J gene TRBJ1-1, with 9 bases fitting TRBD1. CDR1 and CDR2 from the germline V gene are SGHRS and YFSETQ. The CDR3 sequence is 15 residues long. Trimming took 8 bases from V and 1 from J; bases not matched to a gene: 9. Here the CDR3 DNA reads TGCGCCAGTAGATTCGGGACAGGGCAGAACACTGAAGCTTTCTTT. Translating gives CASRFGTGQNTEAFF.

The J gene is TRBJ2-4, the V gene TRBV2; TRBD1 agrees at 9 bases. Germline V gene data show CDR1 as SNHLY and CDR2 as FYNNEI. With V trimmed by 6 bases and J by 9 bases, 12 bases remained unmatched. CDR3 length equals 15 residues. The CDR3 DNA reads TGTGCCAGCAGACACAGGGGGCCCCCGACGAGCATTCAGTACTTC. Residues: CASRHRGPPTSIQYF.